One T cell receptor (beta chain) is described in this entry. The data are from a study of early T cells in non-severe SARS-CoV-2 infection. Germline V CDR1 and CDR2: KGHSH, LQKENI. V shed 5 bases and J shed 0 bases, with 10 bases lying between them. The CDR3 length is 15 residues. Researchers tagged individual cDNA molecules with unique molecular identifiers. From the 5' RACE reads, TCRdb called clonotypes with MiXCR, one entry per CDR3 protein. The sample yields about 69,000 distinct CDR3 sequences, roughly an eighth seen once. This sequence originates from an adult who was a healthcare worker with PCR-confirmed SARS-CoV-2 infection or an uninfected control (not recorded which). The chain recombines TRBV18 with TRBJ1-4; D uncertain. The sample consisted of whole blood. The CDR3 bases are TGTGCCAGCTCAAAGTCGGCAGCAACTAATGAAAAACTGTTTTTT. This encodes CASSKSAATNEKLFF.